This T cell receptor (beta chain) was retrieved from a study of graft-versus-host responses after intestinal transplantation. The data were produced by immunoSEQ multiplex PCR, yet TCRdb's version contains in-frame clones alone and is incomplete. Counted here are about 110,000 clones, more than 90% occurring once; the ten biggest clones make up approximately 0.22%. Of note for this clone: Its antigen remains unidentified.

Germline V CDR1 and CDR2: MNHNS, SASEGT. The CDR3 is 14 amino acids. The ends were cut back, 2 bases at V and 2 bases at J, with 8 bases in the middle. This receptor was obtained from a human donor who was the organ donor for an intestinal transplant. Sequences were derived from unstimulated CD4+ T cells sorted from spleen or lymph node cells, sampled before transplant. The chain combines TRBV6-1 with TRBJ2-3, with D possibly TRBD2 on 6 matching bases. CDR3: CASSEIAATDTQYF. As DNA, the CDR3 is TGTGCCAGCAGTGAAATAGCGGCCACAGATACGCAGTATTTT.